This TCR beta chain was captured in a study of T cells in localized non-small cell lung cancer. General study results and limits: Owing to sequencing of a solitary tumor region, heterogeneity cannot be discounted.

Concerning this clone: Its antigen is not identified.

Sequencing used immunoSEQ multiplex PCR; TCRdb keeps in-frame clones, though not all of them. The sample includes 55,000 to 75,000 clones, less than 90% of them seen just once. From germline, CDR1 is SGHRS and CDR2 YFSETQ. This CDR3 is built from 13 residues. Trimming pared 1 base from V and 3 bases from J, leaving 7 bases between. This specimen consisted of peripheral blood, obtained before any cancer treatment. The TCR comes from a male donor older than 55 with stage III squamous cell lung carcinoma. J is TRBJ2-5 and V is TRBV5-1; D call uncertain. The CDR3 spells CASSLPVKETQYF. The CDR3 DNA is TGCGCCAGCAGCTTGCCAGTTAAAGAGACCCAGTACTTC.